This TCR beta chain is drawn from a study of blood T cells in healthy people across ages. Study outcomes and limitations: Long-lived and aged donors differed, with more naive CD4+ cells and higher diversity in the long-lived.

This clonotype was found a few times. Its antigen is not identified. Looked up from germline, CDR1 is SGHTA and CDR2 is FQGNSA. CDR3 size: 16 residues. The V gene end was trimmed by 5 bases and the J gene end by 5 bases; junction bases not matched to a gene: 7. Samples each yielded at least 5 micrograms of total RNA. A J-beta primer mix and a sample-barcoded 5' primer were used in a second PCR of about 7 to 12 cycles. Template switching added a 12-random-nucleotide identifier to every cDNA molecule. Every sample returned 2.5 million or more CDR3-containing paired-end reads. TCRdb reanalysed the 5' RACE reads using MiXCR and keeps one entry per CDR3 protein. The sample records 1.8 million or so distinct CDR3 sequences, about two fifths being singletons.

The receptor was derived from a human donor in good health. The sequenced sample consisted of blood. The chain couples TRBV7-2 to TRBJ2-5; the match to TRBD2 covers 14 bases. CDR3 bases: TGTGCCAGCAGCCTCGGACTAGCGGGGGGTACGGAGACCCAGTACTTC. Protein sequence: CASSLGLAGGTETQYF.